The 19 T cell receptor beta chains below all came from one sample that was sequenced in a study of technical replicates of blood from a few donors. Data came from immunoSEQ multiplex PCR; TCRdb stores just in-frame clones and leaves some out. The table records tens of thousands of clones, about 91% of them present only once. The specimen was T cells isolated from PBMCs. The receptors here all came from a human donor in good health.

This chain connects TRBV19 to TRBJ2-2; 8 nucleotides match TRBD1. Germline loops: CDR1 LNHDA, CDR2 SQIVND (reference sequence). This CDR3 region has 16 residues. The trim removed 1 base at V and 3 bases at J, leaving 4 bases unmatched. The CDR3 spells CASSIGRGLDTGELFF. As DNA, the CDR3 is TGTGCCAGTAGTATAGGCAGGGGGCTAGACACCGGGGAGCTGTTTTTT.

The chain employs TRBV27 and TRBJ2-7; weak D call: TRBD1 (6 bases). This CDR3 region has 13 residues. V gave up 6 bases and J gave up 4 bases, with 13 bases separating them. Germline V gene sequence: CDR1 MNHEY, CDR2 SMNVEV (reference sequence). CDR3 sequence: CASRPTGNYEQYF. CDR3 DNA: TGTGCCAGCAGGCCCACAGGGAATTACGAGCAGTACTTC.

CDR3 loop: CASRGLQMNTEAFF. As DNA, the CDR3 is TGTGCCAGCAGGGGGCTGCAAATGAACACTGAAGCTTTCTTT. This sequence joins TRBV2 and TRBJ1-1; D possibly corresponds to TRBD1 (5 bases). The V end lost 6 bases, the J end lost 0 bases, and 11 bases lay between the germline ends. The CDR3 is 14 amino acids. The V gene's germline CDR1 is SNHLY and CDR2 FYNNEI.

The chain uses TRBV5-1 and TRBJ1-6, with D uncertain. This CDR3 has 13 residues. V was pared by 5 bases and J by 10 bases, with 13 bases between. In germline, CDR1 is SGHRS, CDR2 YFSETQ. CDR3 amino acids: CASRPATDSPLHF. For the CDR3, the DNA is TGCGCCAGCAGGCCGGCCACAGACTCACCCCTCCACTTT.

This rearrangement joins TRBV15 to TRBJ2-3; TRBD2 matches 11 bases. The J segment lost 4 bases and the V segment lost 5 bases, leaving 5 bases of the junction unmatched. Germline V CDR1 and CDR2: LNHNV, YYDKDF (reference sequence). The CDR3 runs 15 residues. The chain's CDR3 is CATSPVLAGADTQYF. DNA of the CDR3: TGTGCCACCAGCCCGGTACTAGCGGGAGCAGATACGCAGTATTTT.

This chain joins TRBV19 and TRBJ2-7; D might be TRBD2 (6 bases). This CDR3 comprises 15 residues. Germline V lookup: CDR1 LNHDA, CDR2 SQIVND (reference sequence). Between the trimmed V and J ends, which lost 3 bases and 0 bases, there was a span of 12 bases. CDR3 in DNA: TGTGCCAGTAGTATTAGCGGTCAGCTCTCCTACGAGCAGTACTTC. This translates into CASSISGQLSYEQYF.

The chain recombines TRBV5-6 with TRBJ2-5, with D maybe TRBD1 (6 bases). This CDR3 spans 14 amino acids. Germline assignment: CDR1 SGHDT and CDR2 YYEEEE. Between the trimmed V and J ends, which lost 5 bases and 5 bases, there was a span of 16 bases. The CDR3 DNA reads as TGTGCCAGCAGTAGGGGGTCTTCCACGGAGACCCAGTACTTC. Translating gives CASSRGSSTETQYF.

V usage is TRBV21-1 and J usage is TRBJ1-4; the table gives TRBD1 as D, unverified against the DNA. TRBV21-1 is listed as a pseudogene. The CDR3 has 15 amino acids. This CDR3 reads CASSRRDRGREKLFF. Written as DNA, the CDR3 is TGTGCCAGCAGCAGGAGGGACAGGGGTAGGGAAAAACTGTTTTTT.

The gene calls are TRBV6-6 and TRBJ1-2, with D maybe TRBD1 (5 bases). Germline CDR1 is MNHNY and CDR2 is SVGAGI (reference sequence). Trimming removed 0 bases from V and 7 bases from J, with 15 bases in between. The CDR3 covers 15 residues. CDR3 coding DNA: TGTGCCAGCAGTTACTCGCGGGACCCCCCGGGTGGCTACACCTTC. It yields the protein CASSYSRDPPGGYTF.

The chain uses TRBV4-1 and TRBJ1-5, with 9 bases that match TRBD1. CDR1 and CDR2 (germline): MGHRA, YSYEKL. This CDR3 contains 18 residues. J was trimmed by 0 bases and V by 1 base; bases with no gene match: 7. The CDR3 spells CASSQGQGGAYSNQPQHF. The CDR3 DNA follows: TGCGCCAGCAGCCAAGGACAGGGGGGGGCTTATAGCAATCAGCCCCAGCATTTT.

The V and J genes are TRBV19 and TRBJ1-2; 12 bases match TRBD1. CDR1 LNHDA and CDR2 SQIVND come from the germline V gene (reference sequence). CDR3 length: 16 amino acids. With V trimmed by 1 base and J by 2 bases, 2 bases remained unmatched. The CDR3 coding sequence is TGTGCCAGTAGTATAGCGGGACAGGGGGCCAACTATGGCTACACCTTC. Its translation is CASSIAGQGANYGYTF.

The V and J genes are TRBV2 and TRBJ1-3; TRBD1 might be the D (5 bases). Trimming stripped 3 bases from V and 0 bases from J, with 6 bases between. Germline-derived CDR1 and CDR2 are SNHLY and FYNNEI. The CDR3 is 14 residues long. The chain's CDR3 is CASSEGLSGNTIYF. CDR3 DNA: TGTGCCAGCAGTGAGGGGCTCTCTGGAAACACCATATATTTT.

This chain joins TRBV29-1 and TRBJ1-1; TRBD1 matches at 10 bases. The length of the CDR3 is 13 residues. V shed 5 bases and J 5 bases; nucleotides not matched to a gene: 5. In germline, CDR1 is SQVTM, CDR2 ANQGSEA. The CDR3 sequence is CSVWTGGSTEAFF. CDR3 DNA: TGCAGCGTTTGGACAGGGGGAAGTACTGAAGCTTTCTTT. The variable domain in full, with the rest retrieved from reference TRBV29-1 and TRBJ1-1, is SAVISQKPSRDICQRGTSLTIQCQVDSQVTMMFWYRQQPGQSLTLIATANQGSEATYESGFVIDKFPISRPNLTFSTLTVSNMSPEDSSIYLCSVWTGGSTEAFFGQGTRLTVV.

The rearrangement uses TRBV28 and TRBJ2-7; TRBD2 agrees at 8 bases. This CDR3 region has 14 residues. J lost 3 bases, V lost 6 bases, and 7 bases had no gene match. Per the germline V gene, CDR1 is MDHEN and CDR2 is SYDVKM. Here the CDR3 reads CASSSGRRVYEQYF. CDR3 DNA: TGTGCCAGCAGCAGCGGGAGAAGGGTCTACGAGCAGTACTTC. Supplemented by reference TRBV28 and TRBJ2-7, the full variable domain reads DVKVTQSSRYLVKRTGEKVFLECVQDMDHENMFWYRQDPGLGLRLIYFSYDVKMKEKGDIPEGYSVSREKKERFSLILESASTNQTSMYLCASSSGRRVYEQYFGPGTRLTVT.

The rearrangement uses TRBV13 and TRBJ2-2; no clear D gene. CDR3 size: 14 residues. CDR1 PRHDT and CDR2 FYEKMQ come from the germline V gene (reference sequence). V was clipped by 2 bases and J by 5 bases, with 9 bases between them. In DNA, the CDR3 is TGTGCCAGCAGCTTAAGTCCCAGAACCGGGGAGCTGTTTTTT. Translated, it gives CASSLSPRTGELFF.

The rearrangement uses TRBV28 and TRBJ2-5, with TRBD1 identical over 7 bases. Trimming took 7 bases from V and 2 from J; bases not matched to a gene: 7. Looked up from germline, CDR1 is MDHEN and CDR2 is SYDVKM. The CDR3 runs 14 residues. The CDR3 coding sequence is TGTGCCAGCATCCCCTCGGACAGGCAAGAGACCCAGTACTTC. It encodes CASIPSDRQETQYF.

The rearrangement uses TRBV29-1 and TRBJ2-7, with 7 bases fitting TRBD2. V lost 5 bases and J lost 1; bases outside the gene matches: 5. Looked up from germline, CDR1 is SQVTM and CDR2 is ANQGSEA. The CDR3 spans 13 residues. The CDR3 region is CSVMQRGSYEQYF. CDR3 nucleotides: TGCAGCGTTATGCAGCGGGGTTCCTACGAGCAGTACTTC.

This clone has a handful of counts. This chain connects TRBV5-4 to TRBJ2-3; 13 positions match TRBD2. The CDR3 totals 17 residues. V lost 4 bases and J lost 2; bases outside the gene matches: 7. The germline gives CDR1 SGHNT, CDR2 YYREEE (reference sequence). In DNA, the CDR3 is TGTGCCAGCAGCGCCGGACTAGCGGGAGTAACCACAGATACGCAGTATTTT. Translated, it gives CASSAGLAGVTTDTQYF.

The chain has TRBV30 and TRBJ1-2; D is undetermined. Between the trimmed V and J ends, which lost 7 bases and 3 bases, there was a span of 12 bases. The germline V gene has CDR1 GTSNPN and CDR2 SVGIG (reference sequence). The CDR3 consists of 12 residues. CDR3 sequence: CAYVPGYYGYTF. The CDR3 DNA reads as TGTGCCTACGTGCCGGGGTACTATGGCTACACCTTC.